The entry below gives a single TCR beta chain sequence along with its context. Its antigen is still unknown. The data belong to a study of T cells after yellow fever vaccination. Study summary: SMART-Seq v4 Ultra Low Input handled preparation of low-cell-number fractions.

MiXCR, applied by TCRdb to the 5' RACE reads, yields one record per CDR3 protein. The sample has approximately 150,000 distinct CDR3 sequences, around 9.3% seen once. The germline V gene has CDR1 SGHTA and CDR2 FQGNSA. The CDR3 runs to 14 residues. The V and J ends lost 1 base and 4 bases, in that order; junction bases with no gene match: 1. Findings and caveats of the study: Some clonotypes, a small share, were shared between CD4 and CD8 compartments.

This sample comprised CD8+ T cells sorted from PBMCs, obtained 45 days after the yellow fever booster vaccination. The V and J genes are TRBV7-2 and TRBJ1-3; 7 nucleotides agree with TRBD1. This clonotype was obtained from a young man who received the YFV17D yellow fever vaccine. The CDR3 loop is CTSSLEGAGNTIYF. Written as DNA, the CDR3 is TGTACCAGCAGCTTAGAGGGGGCCGGAAACACCATATATTTT. The full variable domain, completed using reference TRBV7-2 and TRBJ1-3, is GAGVSQSPSNKVTEKGKDVELRCDPISGHTALYWYRQSLGQGLEFLIYFQGNSAPDKSGLPSDRFSAERTGGSVSTLTIQRTQQEDSAVYLCTSSLEGAGNTIYFGEGSWLTVV.